These 30 T cell receptor beta chains share one sample of origin, sequenced in a study of human T cells and chemical hapten exposure. The time point was: patch test 1, 2 weeks after DPC sensitization. Treatment noted: therapeutic diphenylcyclopropenone sensitization with weekly scalp DPC. TCRdb used MiXCR to reprocess the RACE reads, holding one entry per CDR3 protein. Of 75,000 to 95,000 distinct CDR3 sequences in the sample, about 10% were seen once. Specimen: whole blood, collected in connection with sensitization to the hapten diphenylcyclopropenone (DPC). The receptor set was obtained from a woman aged 55 to 70 with alopecia areata. Some clones in this sample may be carry-over from other donors' samples.

This clonotype has at least ten counts. The rearrangement uses TRBV7-2 and TRBJ2-1, with 11 positions matching TRBD1. J lost 5 bases, V lost 1 base, and 1 base had no gene match. CDR3 length: 15 residues. The germline V gene has CDR1 SGHTA and CDR2 FQGNSA. The CDR3 DNA follows: TGTGCCAGCAGCTTAGGGACAGGGGGCCACAATGAGCAGTTCTTC. Translating it yields CASSLGTGGHNEQFF.

The J gene is TRBJ2-2, the V gene TRBV2; D perhaps matches TRBD1 (5 bases). The V gene lost 2 bases and the J gene lost 1 base, with 11 bases spanning the gap. The CDR3 covers 16 residues. CDR1 is SNHLY and CDR2 is FYNNEI in the germline V gene. The CDR3 sequence is CASSEQGQRNTGELFF. CDR3 coding DNA: TGTGCCAGCAGTGAACAGGGCCAGAGGAACACCGGGGAGCTGTTTTTT.

The chain couples TRBV3-1 to TRBJ2-3; D might be TRBD2 (5 bases). Germline values: CDR1 LGHDT, CDR2 YNNKEL (reference sequence). Deletions cut 0 bases from V and 6 bases from J, with 16 bases between. The CDR3 loop spans 16 amino acids. The CDR3, as DNA: TGTGCCAGCAGCCAAGATCAATTGGCGGGTCCGGATACGCAGTATTTT. It translates to CASSQDQLAGPDTQYF.

This chain uses TRBV7-2 with TRBJ1-4; D not resolved. V shed 2 bases and J shed 11 bases, with 15 bases lying between them. The CDR3 contains 14 residues. Per germline, CDR1 SGHTA and CDR2 FQGNSA. The CDR3 DNA reads TGTGCCAGCAGCTTATGGACCCCCGGGGTGAAACTGTTTTTT. Its protein product is CASSLWTPGVKLFF.

This clonotype showed up many times. The chain recombines TRBV27 with TRBJ1-2; D might be TRBD1 (6 bases). Germline CDR1 reads MNHEY; CDR2 reads SMNVEV (reference sequence). The CDR3 is 14 residues long. V was clipped by 4 bases and J by 4 bases, with 13 bases between them. CDR3 residues: CASSYGRGGYGYTF. The DNA of the CDR3 is TGTGCCAGCAGTTATGGTCGAGGGGGCTATGGCTACACCTTC.

This clonotype was seen a few times. V and J are TRBV28 and TRBJ1-4; 9 positions agree with TRBD1. There are 14 residues in the CDR3. Unmatched junction bases numbered 10, after V lost 10 bases and J lost 7 bases. The V gene's germline CDR1 is MDHEN and CDR2 SYDVKM. CDR3 in DNA: TGTGCCACCAACGTTAAGGACAGGGGTGAAAAACTGTTTTTT. Amino acid sequence: CATNVKDRGEKLFF.

The chain carries TRBV4-1 and TRBJ1-1, with TRBD1 as a possible D gene (5 bases). Germline-derived CDR1 and CDR2 are MGHRA and YSYEKL. CDR3 size: 16 residues. V gave up 6 bases and J gave up 1 base, with 18 bases separating them. The CDR3 nucleotides are TGCGCCAGCAGTCCCTTCCCCGCAGGGCAGAACACTGAAGCTTTCTTT. Translating it yields CASSPFPAGQNTEAFF.

This clonotype has just a few counts. This chain connects TRBV11-2 to TRBJ2-1; 11 nucleotides line up with TRBD2. The trim removed 3 bases at V and 7 bases at J, leaving 8 bases unmatched. The CDR3 has 16 residues. CDR1 and CDR2 (germline): SGHAT, FQNNGV. In nucleotides, the CDR3 is TGTGCCAGCAGCTTGATAACTAGCGGGGGATGGAATGAGCAGTTCTTC. Its translation: CASSLITSGGWNEQFF.

On this clonotype: This may arise from a read error, as a much more abundant clone is one base away. The J gene is TRBJ1-1, the V gene TRBV29-1, with D perhaps TRBD1 (5 bases). Germline CDR1 and CDR2: SQVTM and ANQGSEA. The length of the CDR3 is 13 residues. The V end lost 8 bases, the J end lost 4 bases, and 17 bases lay between the germline ends. In nucleotides, the CDR3 is TGCAGCATTCGCGGACACTCTCGCACTGAAGCTTTCTTT. It specifies CSIRGHSRTEAFF.

The chain joins TRBV9 to TRBJ2-1; perhaps TRBD1 as D (6 bases). CDR1 and CDR2 (germline): SGDLS, YYNGEE. The CDR3 is made up of 14 amino acids. V was pared by 2 bases and J by 3 bases, with 9 bases between. The CDR3 region has the DNA TGTGCCAGCAGCGTTCAACAGGGCTACAATGAGCAGTTCTTC. Protein: CASSVQQGYNEQFF. Full variable domain (remainder filled in from reference TRBV9 and TRBJ2-1): DSGVTQTPKHLITATGQRVTLRCSPRSGDLSVYWYQQSLDQGLQFLIQYYNGEERAKGNILERFSAQQFPDLHSELNLSSLELGDSALYFCASSVQQGYNEQFFGPGTRLTVL.

This rearrangement joins TRBV6-1 to TRBJ2-7, with D possibly TRBD2 on 7 matching bases. V lost 6 bases and J lost 7, with 28 bases in between. Germline V gene data show CDR1 as MNHNS and CDR2 as SASEGT. The CDR3 length is 17 residues. This CDR3 reads CASRFAGTSGDYVEQYF. CDR3 nucleotides: TGTGCCAGCAGATTTGCCGGGACATCGGGGGACTACGTGGAGCAGTACTTC.

This clonotype was counted at least ten times. The chain is built from TRBV24-1 and TRBJ1-2; D is unresolved. There are 13 residues in the CDR3. V was cut by 4 bases and J by 4 bases, with 9 bases left in between. Germline V lookup: CDR1 KGHDR, CDR2 SFDVKD. CDR3 sequence: CATSEGEGYGYTF. As DNA, the CDR3 is TGTGCCACCAGTGAGGGAGAGGGCTATGGCTACACCTTC.

The table lists this clonotype with a few counts. This rearrangement joins TRBV29-1 to TRBJ2-2; 9 bases agree with TRBD1. Losses at the gene ends were 4 bases for V and 7 bases for J; bases not matched to a gene: 4. CDR3 size: 13 residues. CDR1 is SQVTM and CDR2 is ANQGSEA in the germline V gene. CDR3 DNA sequence: TGCAGCGTTGCACAGGGGGCAAACGGGGAGCTGTTTTTT. Encoded protein: CSVAQGANGELFF.

This clonotype was seen repeatedly, ten times or more. The chain couples TRBV4-2 to TRBJ2-6; tentatively, D is TRBD1 (5 bases). The germline V and J ends were trimmed by 4 bases and 0 bases, with 25 bases remaining between them. The CDR3 length is 21 residues. Germline-derived CDR1 and CDR2 are LGHNA and YNFKEQ. DNA for the CDR3: TGTGCCAGCAGCCTTAAATGGGGCCCCGGCACAGGCCTCTCTGGGGCCAACGTCCTGACTTTC. Translated: CASSLKWGPGTGLSGANVLTF.

This clonotype has ten or more counts. J is TRBJ2-3 and V is TRBV4-2; 9 nucleotides line up with TRBD2. Trimming at V came to 0 bases and at J to 5 bases, leaving 6 bases not matched to a gene. The CDR3 runs to 16 residues. The germline CDR1 and CDR2 sequences are LGHNA and YNFKEQ. The chain's CDR3 is CASSQDRSGGRDTQYF. In nucleotides, the CDR3 is TGTGCCAGCAGCCAAGATAGGAGCGGGGGGCGAGATACGCAGTATTTT.

The table lists this clonotype with a few counts. V gene TRBV29-1 combines with J gene TRBJ2-1; D unclear. From germline, CDR1 is SQVTM and CDR2 ANQGSEA. The V end lost 7 bases, the J end lost 4 bases, and 8 bases lay between the germline ends. The CDR3 runs to 11 residues. The CDR3 DNA reads as TGCAGCGGCCGATGGTACAATGAGCAGTTCTTC. Protein product: CSGRWYNEQFF.

This chain joins TRBV30 and TRBJ1-1; the D gene is possibly TRBD1 (5 bases). V was clipped by 2 bases and J by 7 bases, with 14 bases between them. Germline CDR1 reads GTSNPN; CDR2 reads SVGIG (reference sequence). This CDR3 is built from 13 residues. CDR3 protein: CAWSMGLGSEAFF. In DNA, the CDR3 is TGTGCCTGGAGTATGGGGCTAGGCAGTGAAGCTTTCTTT. Drawing the rest from reference TRBV30 and TRBJ1-1, the complete variable domain is SQTIHQWPATLVQPVGSPLSLECTVEGTSNPNLYWYRQAAGRGLQLLFYSVGIGQISSEVPQNLSASRPQDRQFILSSKKLLLSDSGFYLCAWSMGLGSEAFFGQGTRLTVV.

This clonotype has ten or more counts. J is TRBJ1-1 and V is TRBV20-1; the match to TRBD1 covers 10 bases. The CDR3 has 16 amino acids. The V gene end was trimmed by 2 bases and the J gene end by 4 bases; junction bases not matched to a gene: 10. Germline CDR1 reads DFQATT; CDR2 reads SNEGSKA (reference sequence). The CDR3 sequence is CSARLSGTGAGTEAFF. The CDR3 DNA reads TGCAGTGCTAGACTAAGCGGGACAGGGGCGGGCACTGAAGCTTTCTTT.

The sample holds many counts of this clonotype. V gene TRBV9 combines with J gene TRBJ2-3; D is unclear. CDR1 and CDR2 (germline): SGDLS, YYNGEE. CDR3 length equals 16 residues. V lost 3 bases, J lost 0 bases, and 14 bases lay in between. CDR3 region: CASSGPRGASTDTQYF. Written as DNA, the CDR3 is TGTGCCAGCAGCGGCCCCCGCGGAGCCAGCACAGATACGCAGTATTTT.

This clonotype has more than one count but fewer than ten. This CDR3 reads CSAKKTGQETQYF. CDR3 nucleotide sequence: TGCAGTGCTAAGAAAACAGGACAAGAGACCCAGTACTTC. The rearrangement joins TRBV20-1 to TRBJ2-5, with TRBD1 as a possible D gene (5 bases). The V end lost 4 bases, the J end lost 2 bases, and 11 bases lay between the germline ends. Per germline, CDR1 DFQATT and CDR2 SNEGSKA (reference sequence). This CDR3 is built from 13 residues.

The rearrangement uses TRBV11-2 and TRBJ2-1; perhaps TRBD2 as D (6 bases). The CDR3 length is 15 residues. The germline gives CDR1 SGHAT, CDR2 FQNNGV. Trimming took off 2 bases at V and 5 bases at J, with 13 bases between the two ends. CDR3 amino acids: CASSLFPGEDNEQFF. The CDR3 region has the DNA TGTGCCAGCAGCTTATTCCCGGGGGAAGACAATGAGCAGTTCTTC.

The CDR3 is CASSSGDFLQPQHF. In nucleotides, the CDR3 is TGTGCCAGCAGCTCCGGTGATTTCTTACAGCCCCAGCATTTT. V usage is TRBV5-4 and J usage is TRBJ1-5; D not resolved. Deletions cut 3 bases from V and 7 bases from J, with 14 bases between. Germline assignment: CDR1 SGHNT and CDR2 YYREEE (reference sequence). This CDR3 is built from 14 residues.

This clonotype was picked up many times. The rearrangement joins TRBV30 to TRBJ2-3; 10 bases fit TRBD2. CDR1 GTSNPN and CDR2 SVGIG come from the germline V gene (reference sequence). This CDR3 spans 15 amino acids. The trim removed 3 bases at V and 4 bases at J, leaving 7 bases unmatched. CDR3 protein: CAWRGTSGVADTQYF. In nucleotides, the CDR3 is TGTGCCTGGAGGGGCACTAGCGGGGTAGCAGATACGCAGTATTTT.

This chain uses TRBV27 with TRBJ2-1, with D perhaps TRBD2 (7 bases). This CDR3 comprises 16 residues. CDR1 and CDR2 from the germline V gene are MNHEY and SMNVEV (reference sequence). With 2 bases removed from V and 4 bases from J, the gap between germline ends came to 15 bases. The DNA of the CDR3 is TGTGCCAGCAGTTTAGTAGGGGGGGTAACTTACAATGAGCAGTTCTTC. It yields the protein CASSLVGGVTYNEQFF.

The chain employs TRBV30 and TRBJ2-7, with D perhaps assigned TRBD1 or TRBD2 (5 bases each). The CDR3 spans 13 residues. Germline V lookup: CDR1 GTSNPN, CDR2 SVGIG (reference sequence). Trimming pared 2 bases from V and 5 bases from J, leaving 13 bases between. In DNA, the CDR3 is TGTGCCTGGAGTCCCCCGGGACCCCACGAGCAGTACTTC. Translating gives CAWSPPGPHEQYF.

There are many counts of this clonotype. The chain carries TRBV5-4 and TRBJ1-3, with a possible D match to TRBD1 (5 bases). Between the trimmed V and J ends, which lost 2 bases and 6 bases, there was a span of 9 bases. CDR1 and CDR2 from the germline V gene are SGHNT and YYREEE (reference sequence). This CDR3 region has 13 residues. In DNA, the CDR3 is TGTGCCAGCAGCTTAGAAGGGGTAAACACCATATATTTT. Translated: CASSLEGVNTIYF.

This clonotype appeared many times. V and J are TRBV12-3 or TRBV12-4 and TRBJ2-3; the D is unclear. Trimming took 7 bases from V and 6 from J, leaving 17 bases between them. The CDR3 runs 14 residues. CDR3 DNA: TGTGCCAGCATCCCTAAAGAAAGATGGGATACGCAGTATTTT. Translation gives CASIPKERWDTQYF.

V is TRBV9 and J is TRBJ1-2; D perhaps matches TRBD1 (6 bases). The CDR3 is 16 amino acids. CDR1 and CDR2 (germline): SGDLS, YYNGEE. Deletions cut 4 bases from V and 0 bases from J, with 16 bases between. The CDR3 coding sequence is TGTGCCAGCAGCCAGGGGAGGGACAACTCTAACTATGGCTACACCTTC. Its translation: CASSQGRDNSNYGYTF.

This clonotype was observed many times. The chain carries TRBV14 and TRBJ2-1; D is uncertain. Germline V CDR1 and CDR2: SGHDN, FVKESK. The CDR3 covers 11 residues. The V and J ends lost 3 bases and 4 bases respectively, with 1 base between them. The CDR3 DNA reads as TGTGCCAGCAGCCAGTACAATGAGCAGTTCTTC. It translates to CASSQYNEQFF.

This clonotype appeared many times. The V call is TRBV10-3, the J call TRBJ2-6, with TRBD2 matching over 7 bases. The CDR3 is made up of 19 amino acids. Germline CDR1 reads ENHRY; CDR2 reads SYGVKD. Germline trimming cut 10 bases from V and 1 base from J; bases unmatched to any gene: 19. CDR3 DNA sequence: TGTGCCACCGGACGGGATGGGAGGGAAAGCTTTTCTGGGGCCAACGTCCTGACTTTC. Amino acid sequence: CATGRDGRESFSGANVLTF.